Each of the 29 T cell receptor beta chains below was sequenced from the same sample in a study of T cells in Graves' hyperthyroidism and ophthalmopathy. Amplified TCR beta CDR3 regions derived from RNA transcripts. HTBI primers were the set used in a first-round RT-PCR of the TCR CDR3. TCRdb processed the multiplex PCR reads anew with MiXCR; each CDR3 protein has one entry. The sample records some 500,000 distinct CDR3 sequences, around 15% being singletons. The sequenced sample was blood. The receptor set was obtained from a woman aged 18-29 years with Graves' hyperthyroidism.

This clonotype was seen at least ten times. The rearrangement joins TRBV11-3 to TRBJ2-5; the match to TRBD1 covers 9 bases. Germline V gives CDR1 SGHNT, CDR2 YENEEA. This CDR3 has 15 amino acids. With V trimmed by 5 bases and J by 3 bases, 7 bases remained unmatched. As DNA, the CDR3 is TGTGCCAGCAGCAGTGCTAGGGACAGGGAAGAGACCCAGTACTTC. Amino acid sequence: CASSSARDREETQYF.

Many counts were recorded for this clonotype. The chain links TRBV24-1 to TRBJ2-1; perhaps TRBD1 as D (6 bases). Germline V CDR1 and CDR2: KGHDR, SFDVKD. The CDR3 is 16 residues long. V was trimmed by 0 bases and J by 0 bases, leaving 8 bases between them. CDR3 in DNA: TGTGCCACCAGTGATTTGGTGGGGGCCTCCTACAATGAGCAGTTCTTC. Its protein product is CATSDLVGASYNEQFF.

This clonotype was found many times. The J gene is TRBJ2-5, the V gene TRBV20-1; TRBD2 matches 15 bases. The germline V gene has CDR1 DFQATT and CDR2 SNEGSKA (reference sequence). The CDR3 extends over 16 amino acids. With 0 bases clipped from V and 5 bases from J, the junction kept 4 bases outside the gene matches. CDR3 protein: CSARDPGLAGGETQYF. The DNA of the CDR3 is TGCAGTGCTAGAGATCCAGGACTAGCGGGAGGGGAGACCCAGTACTTC.

This chain connects TRBV2 to TRBJ2-1; D may correspond to TRBD1 or TRBD2 (5 bases each). Trimming left V 11 bases short and J 1 base short, with 15 bases between. CDR1 and CDR2 (germline): SNHLY, FYNNEI. This CDR3 spans 14 amino acids. The CDR3 reads CASHRGSSYNEQFF. CDR3 coding DNA: TGTGCCTCCCATCGGGGCAGTTCCTACAATGAGCAGTTCTTC.

This clonotype has just a few counts. The chain couples TRBV5-1 to TRBJ2-7; 7 bases line up with TRBD1. The CDR3 is 14 amino acids. Germline loops: CDR1 SGHRS, CDR2 YFSETQ. V lost 0 bases and J lost 5; bases outside the gene matches: 5. CDR3 region: CASSLGQGGDEQYF. Written as DNA, the CDR3 is TGCGCCAGCAGCTTGGGACAGGGTGGCGACGAGCAGTACTTC. The whole variable domain, remainder taken from reference TRBV5-1 and TRBJ2-7, is KAGVTQTPRYLIKTRGQQVTLSCSPISGHRSVSWYQQTPGQGLQFLFEYFSETQRNKGNFPGRFSGRQFSNSRSEMNVSTLELGDSALYLCASSLGQGGDEQYFGPGTRLTVT.

This clonotype appeared a few times. The chain joins TRBV4-1 to TRBJ2-3; D remains ambiguous. Germline V gives CDR1 MGHRA, CDR2 YSYEKL. V was clipped by 4 bases and J by 2 bases, with 13 bases between them. This CDR3 spans 15 amino acids. DNA of the CDR3: TGCGCCAGCAGCCGGTTTGAAGGGCTCACAGATACGCAGTATTTT. Amino acid sequence: CASSRFEGLTDTQYF.

This chain joins TRBV7-3 and TRBJ2-5, with 12 bases identical to TRBD2. The V segment lost 2 bases and the J segment 4 bases; nucleotides outside the gene matches: 5. This CDR3 has 16 residues. Germline lookup yields CDR1 SGHTA and CDR2 FQGTGA. For the CDR3, the DNA is TGTGCCAGCAGCTTAGCTGTGGGACTAGCGGGAGAGACCCAGTACTTC. It specifies CASSLAVGLAGETQYF.

Written as DNA, the CDR3 is TGTGCCAGCAGTCTCTCTTACATCTCTGGAAACACCATATATTTT. Protein product: CASSLSYISGNTIYF. The chain couples TRBV12-3 or TRBV12-4 to TRBJ1-3; D is undetermined. The germline V and J ends were trimmed by 5 bases and 0 bases, with 11 bases remaining between them. The CDR3 has 15 residues.

This clonotype was seen repeatedly, ten times or more. The rearrangement uses TRBV3-1 and TRBJ1-1; D is undetermined. The CDR3 contains 14 residues. Trimming stripped 0 bases from V and 0 bases from J, with 5 bases between. Germline CDR1 is LGHDT and CDR2 is YNNKEL (reference sequence). DNA of the CDR3: TGTGCCAGCAGCCAAGACACCCTGAACACTGAAGCTTTCTTT. It specifies CASSQDTLNTEAFF.

The chain combines TRBV5-1 with TRBJ1-5; tentatively, D is TRBD1 (5 bases). Germline CDR1 is SGHRS and CDR2 is YFSETQ. This CDR3 contains 14 residues. V was clipped by 0 bases and J by 6 bases, with 10 bases between them. The CDR3 spells CASSLEGYGQPQHF. The CDR3 DNA is TGCGCCAGCAGCTTGGAGGGGTATGGTCAGCCCCAGCATTTT.

This clonotype appeared many times. This chain joins TRBV9 and TRBJ2-7; D remains unclear. This CDR3 is built from 16 residues. Deletions cut 0 bases from V and 2 bases from J, with 15 bases between. Germline-derived CDR1 and CDR2 are SGDLS and YYNGEE. The DNA of the CDR3 is TGTGCCAGCAGCGTAGATAGCAGAGCACCTACCTACGAGCAGTACGTC. It yields the protein CASSVDSRAPTYEQYV.

This clonotype was seen at least ten times. V usage is TRBV6-1 and J usage is TRBJ1-2; D unclear. Trimming removed 5 bases at V and 5 bases at J, with 18 bases between. There are 15 residues in the CDR3. Germline V CDR1 and CDR2: MNHNS, SASEGT. The CDR3 loop reads CASSFPWQTQYGYTF. CDR3 DNA sequence: TGTGCCAGCAGTTTCCCCTGGCAGACACAGTATGGCTACACCTTC.

The J gene is TRBJ2-7, the V gene TRBV2; TRBD2 might be the D (6 bases). The CDR3 runs 13 residues. Germline V CDR1 and CDR2: SNHLY, FYNNEI. Deletions cut 5 bases from V and 11 bases from J, with 19 bases between. The CDR3 DNA sequence: TGTGCCAGCAGTCGGGCGGCGGGGACTGAGGAGTACTTC. Encoded protein: CASSRAAGTEEYF.

This clonotype was detected ten times or more. V is TRBV5-1 and J is TRBJ1-1; a possible D gene is TRBD1 (6 bases). The CDR3 runs to 16 residues. V gave up 4 bases and J gave up 2 bases, with 18 bases separating them. Germline CDR1 SGHRS, CDR2 YFSETQ. The CDR3 DNA reads as TGCGCCAGCAGCCAGAACGTCGGACAGAGTAACACTGAAGCTTTCTTT. Translating gives CASSQNVGQSNTEAFF. Variable domain in full (rest from reference TRBV5-1 and TRBJ1-1): KAGVTQTPRYLIKTRGQQVTLSCSPISGHRSVSWYQQTPGQGLQFLFEYFSETQRNKGNFPGRFSGRQFSNSRSEMNVSTLELGDSALYLCASSQNVGQSNTEAFFGQGTRLTVV.

In its sample, this clonotype was seen many times. The chain is built from TRBV20-1 and TRBJ1-2; 8 bases are shared with TRBD1. Germline values: CDR1 DFQATT, CDR2 SNEGSKA (reference sequence). The trim removed 6 bases at V and 8 bases at J, leaving 14 bases unmatched. CDR3 length: 14 residues. The CDR3 spells CSALPRAGGLGYTF. The CDR3 bases are TGCAGTGCCTTACCCAGGGCAGGGGGCTTGGGCTACACCTTC.

The V gene is TRBV20-1, the J gene TRBJ2-7; 9 nucleotides align to TRBD1. V lost 3 bases to trimming and J lost 4 bases; unmatched junction nucleotides: 7. Germline-derived CDR1 and CDR2 are DFQATT and SNEGSKA (reference sequence). This CDR3 contains 14 residues. The chain's CDR3 is CSARHRDRVYEQYV. In DNA form, the CDR3 reads TGCAGTGCTAGGCACCGGGACAGGGTTTACGAGCAGTACGTC.

This clonotype was observed many times. V gene TRBV27 combines with J gene TRBJ1-2; 7 bases fit TRBD1. The V segment lost 5 bases and the J segment 3 bases; nucleotides outside the gene matches: 15. Per the germline V gene, CDR1 is MNHEY and CDR2 is SMNVEV (reference sequence). This CDR3 is 17 amino acids long. The CDR3 DNA sequence: TGTGCCAGCAGTCTAGGGGGAGACAGGGCCACCTACTATGGCTACACCTTC. Its translation: CASSLGGDRATYYGYTF.

This clonotype came up many times. The gene calls are TRBV7-2 and TRBJ2-7; 10 nucleotides line up with TRBD2. This CDR3 comprises 14 residues. Germline CDR1 SGHTA, CDR2 FQGNSA. The ends lost 5 bases at V and 5 bases at J; junction bases unmatched: 6. CDR3 DNA: TGTGCCAGCAGCCTTTCTAGCGGGAGTAACGAGCAGTACGTC. Amino acids: CASSLSSGSNEQYV.

This clonotype was detected ten times or more. The chain couples TRBV24-1 to TRBJ2-1, with TRBD2 identical over 15 bases. V lost 4 bases and J lost 8; bases outside the gene matches: 11. The CDR3 contains 18 residues. Germline values: CDR1 KGHDR, CDR2 SFDVKD. CDR3 DNA: TGTGCCACCAGTGAGACCGGGACTAGCGGGAGGAGCGGCGATGAGCAGTTCTTC. It translates to CATSETGTSGRSGDEQFF.

This clonotype appeared many times. The gene calls are TRBV30 and TRBJ1-1; D is unresolved. V dropped 2 bases and J dropped 7 bases, with 5 bases sitting between them. The CDR3 length is 10 residues. Per the germline V gene, CDR1 is GTSNPN and CDR2 is SVGIG (reference sequence). CDR3 DNA: TGTGCCTGGAGTCCCCGTGAAGCTTTCTTT. Encoded protein: CAWSPREAFF.

This clonotype was picked up a small number of times. V and J are TRBV5-1 and TRBJ1-1, with D unresolved. The germline V and J ends were trimmed by 0 bases and 1 base, with 10 bases remaining between them. The CDR3 covers 15 residues. The germline gives CDR1 SGHRS, CDR2 YFSETQ. This CDR3 reads CASSLESQPNTEAFF. DNA for the CDR3: TGCGCCAGCAGCTTGGAATCACAGCCGAACACTGAAGCTTTCTTT.

Ten or more counts support this clonotype. The CDR3: CASSLTLSGQMNTEAFF. In nucleotides, the CDR3 is TGTGCCAGCAGCCTTACCCTTTCGGGACAGATGAACACTGAAGCTTTCTTT. The V gene is TRBV6-5, the J gene TRBJ1-1; 7 bases agree with TRBD1. The length of the CDR3 is 17 residues. J was trimmed by 0 bases and V by 6 bases; bases with no gene match: 13. Germline CDR1 is MNHEY and CDR2 is SVGAGI.

The DNA for the CDR3 is TGTGCCTGGAGTGGGGGGAGACGGTCCACCTACGAGCAGTACTTC. It translates to CAWSGGRRSTYEQYF. The J gene is TRBJ2-7, the V gene TRBV30, with D possibly called TRBD1 or TRBD2 (5 bases each). Germline CDR1 GTSNPN, CDR2 SVGIG (reference sequence). This CDR3 has 15 amino acids. V dropped 1 base and J dropped 2 bases, with 15 bases sitting between them.

This clonotype was observed a handful of times. The chain recombines TRBV6-7 with TRBJ2-7; TRBD2 agrees at 9 bases. TRBV6-7 is flagged as an ORF with uncertain function. Losses at the gene ends were 0 bases for V and 2 bases for J; bases not matched to a gene: 8. There are 17 residues in the CDR3. CDR3 nucleotide sequence: TGTGCCAGCAGTTACTCGCCGAGCGGGAGGACGGCCTACGAGCAGTACGTC. Protein product: CASSYSPSGRTAYEQYV.

At least ten counts were recorded for this clonotype. The rearrangement joins TRBV27 to TRBJ1-5; D is perhaps TRBD1 (6 bases). Looked up from germline, CDR1 is MNHEY and CDR2 is SMNVEV (reference sequence). Trimming took off 6 bases at V and 7 bases at J, with 16 bases between the two ends. The CDR3 loop spans 14 amino acids. DNA of the CDR3: TGTGCCAGCAGCCTGGGACATGGCGGGCAGCCCCAGCATTTT. Its translation is CASSLGHGGQPQHF.

The rearrangement links TRBV5-1 to TRBJ1-2; no reliable D call. The CDR3 contains 13 residues. CDR1 and CDR2 from the germline V gene are SGHRS and YFSETQ. Trimming shortened V by 4 bases and J by 13 bases, and 20 bases separated the two germline ends. CDR3 protein: CASSRKDVAGATF. The CDR3 DNA reads TGCGCCAGCAGCCGGAAGGACGTAGCGGGAGCCACCTTC.

This clonotype was detected ten times or more. The rearrangement joins TRBV6-5 to TRBJ1-3; D gene ambiguous. Trimming cost V 0 bases and J 0 bases, with 6 bases left between them. Germline values: CDR1 MNHEY, CDR2 SVGAGI. CDR3 size: 15 residues. The CDR3 loop reads CASSYSRDSGNTIYF. The CDR3 region has the DNA TGTGCCAGCAGTTACTCGAGGGACTCTGGAAACACCATATATTTT.

This clonotype was counted many times. CDR3 amino acids: CASSISGSWDSYTEAFF. The CDR3 region has the DNA TGTGCCAGTAGTATATCTGGGAGTTGGGACAGCTACACTGAAGCTTTCTTT. The chain is built from TRBV19 and TRBJ1-1; 7 nucleotides agree with TRBD1. The V gene's germline CDR1 is LNHDA and CDR2 SQIVND (reference sequence). The ends lost 2 bases at V and 3 bases at J; junction bases unmatched: 12. This CDR3 comprises 17 residues.

The V and J genes are TRBV18 and TRBJ2-5; unclear D gene. Trimming cost V 3 bases and J 3 bases, with 11 bases left between them. Germline V gene sequence: CDR1 KGHSH, CDR2 LQKENI. The CDR3 loop spans 14 amino acids. As DNA, the CDR3 is TGTGCCAGCTCACCGGAATACCTTGAAGAGACCCAGTACTTC. Translation gives CASSPEYLEETQYF.